The TCR beta chain under discussion was sequenced for a study of cytomegalovirus exposure and HLA in healthy donors. Study-wide results and limits: TCR beta chains numbering 150 to 200 were designated cytomegalovirus-associated. Rare sequences made up most TCRs, while some public TCRs were found in many donors.

Germline V gene sequence: CDR1 SEHNR, CDR2 FQNEAQ (reference sequence). This CDR3 comprises 13 residues. The V end lost 5 bases, the J end lost 4 bases, and 12 bases lay between the germline ends. Generated by immunoSEQ multiplex PCR, the TCRdb table keeps only in-frame clones and is missing some. The sample lists about 130,000 clones, 88% occurring once. With regard to this clone: Its matching antigen is unknown.

The specimen was PBMCs. The V and J genes are TRBV7-9 and TRBJ2-7, with D possibly matching TRBD2 (6 bases). This TCR came from a man aged 30-40 years in good health and CMV-seronegative. The CDR3 DNA reads as TGTGCCAGCAGCCCGGCGGGGCGGTACGAGCAGTACTTC. Residues: CASSPAGRYEQYF.